The rows below give T cell receptor beta chains drawn from one sample of a study of vaccination effects on CD4 cells after COVID-19. Antigens of these TCRs are unknown. The data were produced by immunoSEQ multiplex PCR, yet TCRdb's version contains in-frame clones alone and is incomplete. The sample has about 25,000 clones, roughly 76% seen once. Source: CD4+ T cells from PBMCs cultured with SARS-CoV-2 spike peptides, taken before COVID-19 vaccination. The receptors derive from a human donor who received a COVID-19 vaccine. Both conserved end residues are part of each CDR3.

>15|TRBJ2-2|TRBV5-4
CASSLLAGGTGELFF
>11|TRBJ2-7|TRBV29-1
CSVEQGYEQYF
>18|TRBJ2-1|TRBV5-4
CASSLAVLGLAGKDEQFF
>22|TRBJ1-6|TRBV23-1
CASSQYSRDAGIEMSYNSPLHF
>13|TRBJ1-2|TRBV27
CASSLSGRYGYTF
>14|TRBJ1-1|TRBV18
CASSPQGRNTEAFF
>12|TRBJ1-1|TRBV10-1
CASSDQTLQAFF
>15|TRBJ1-2|TRBV6-5
CASSPYLGATYGYTF
>15|TRBJ2-1|TRBV3-1/TRBV3-2
CASSQGRTRYNEQFF
>13|TRBJ1-6|TRBV19
CASKPGGNSPLHF
>15|TRBJ2-1|TRBV7-6
CASSLAGDSPNEQFF
>15|TRBJ2-1|TRBV5-4
CASSLGRVSYNEQFF
>14|TRBJ2-2|TRBV18
CASSLAANTGELFF
>13|TRBJ2-6|TRBV29-1
CSVRDPGANVLTF
>15|TRBJ2-1|TRBV5-6
CASSSGGKQYNEQFF
>13|TRBJ1-2|TRBV12-3/TRBV12-4
CASSLSGNYGYTF
>15|TRBJ2-7|TRBV6-5
CASRVGTSGSYEQYF
>17|TRBJ1-1|TRBV3-1/TRBV3-2
CASSQPPRDSSNTEAFF
>14|TRBJ2-5|TRBV18
CASSPVATRETQYF
>14|TRBJ1-1|TRBV2
CASSGRQGNAEAFF
>15|TRBJ2-4|TRBV7-9
CASSTQGGIVNIQYF
>14|TRBJ2-7|TRBV14
CASSQVVGSYEQYF
>14|TRBJ2-3|TRBV4-2
CASSQEAPPDTQYF
>13|TRBJ1-2|TRBV6-5
CASSSSREGGYTF
>18|TRBJ2-1|TRBV7-6
CASSPRTQGTSGYNEQFF
>15|TRBJ2-5|TRBV4-1
CASSEAQLAAITQYF
>15|TRBJ1-1|TRBV19
CASTVPGHYSTEAFF
>15|TRBJ2-1|TRBV6-4
CASSKQGNDYNEQFF
>15|TRBJ2-7|TRBV5-1
CASSQRLAGGYEQYF
>16|TRBJ1-2|TRBV4-1
CASSQLNRGSNYGYTF
>18|TRBJ1-6|TRBV6-1
CASSEYHPRTGYNSPLHF
>14|TRBJ1-5|TRBV2
CASSAMGGTRPQHF
>12|TRBJ1-5|TRBV15
CATSRDAAAQHF
>15|TRBJ1-4|TRBV6-5
CASSRAGGEGEKLFF
>15|TRBJ2-5|TRBV14
CASSQAWLGQGTQYF
>15|TRBJ1-5|TRBV27
CASSLTTGSNQPQHF
>15|TRBJ1-1|TRBV29-1
CSVEGQGGFSTEAFF
>15|TRBJ1-4|TRBV5-4
CASSTSGTGLGGLFF
>13|TRBJ2-7|TRBV18
CASSPSTDYEQYF
>16|TRBJ1-6|TRBV7-2
CASRSAKSSYNSPLHF
>16|TRBJ2-1|TRBV11-2
CASSSRNGGPHNEQFF
>13|TRBJ2-5|TRBV18
CASSPSSGETQYF
>17|TRBJ1-1|TRBV7-9
CASSLGGTENLNTEAFF
>14|TRBJ2-6|TRBV27
CASSSVAGANVLTF
>17|TRBJ2-3|TRBV5-5
CASSTPIDRVSTDTQYF
>15|TRBJ1-2|TRBV27
CASSLIAGGYYGYTF
>17|TRBJ2-6|TRBV27
CASSKDRGSKGANVLTF
>14|TRBJ1-6|TRBV27
CASNVQGPNSPLHF
>14|TRBJ1-1|TRBV21-1
CASSNYRAYTEAFF
>14|TRBJ1-3|TRBV5-1
CASSSTGVGNTIYF
>16|TRBJ1-1|TRBV6-6
CASSPLSLTGDTEAFF
>12|TRBJ1-3|TRBV18
CASSAGEDTIYF
>14|TRBJ2-1|TRBV18
CASSPRTRTDEQFF
>14|TRBJ2-2|TRBV6-5
CASSYSIGSGELFF
>14|TRBJ1-3|TRBV6-5
CASSPSVSGNTIYF
>13|TRBJ2-7|TRBV3-1/TRBV3-2
CASSRTLTYEQYF
>15|TRBJ1-4|TRBV5-1
CASRTGSVGIEKLFF
>14|TRBJ1-1|TRBV7-8
CASSPHRQQTEAFF
>16|TRBJ2-5|TRBV25-1
CASSEGRGGYQETQYF
>13|TRBJ1-1|TRBV6-4
CASRRQGDTEAFF